The entry that follows covers one T cell receptor (beta chain) sequence. V was cut by 1 base and J by 8 bases, with 23 bases left in between. The CDR3 is 17 amino acids. CDR1 and CDR2 from the germline V gene are SNHLY and FYNNEI. This record belongs to a study of blood T cell repertoires in COVID-19. Methods used by the authors: Amplification of reference gene primers was used by the study to estimate nucleated cell counts. TCRdb keeps only in-frame clones here, not all; method: immunoSEQ multiplex PCR. V and J calls and clone size are as listed in that table; D and trimming were resolved from the DNA. The data show nearly 250,000 clones, with roughly 82% seen just once and roughly 6.2% held by the top ten.

Sequenced input: peripheral blood. The genes are TRBV2 and TRBJ1-2; D is perhaps TRBD1 (5 bases). The receptor's source is a woman of 80 years or more with COVID-19, enrolled during active disease. CDR3: CASSEGVPGTGLGGYTF. CDR3 coding DNA: TGTGCCAGCAGTGAAGGGGTCCCCGGGACTGGCCTAGGAGGCTACACCTTC.